This TCR beta chain came from a study of cytomegalovirus exposure and HLA in healthy donors. Study conclusions and caveats: Reportedly, diagnosis of cytomegalovirus status by the classifier showed high specificity and sensitivity. The investigators catalogued 164 TCR beta chains as cytomegalovirus-associated. Across donors, most TCRs were seen rarely, yet some public ones were widespread.

Assay used: immunoSEQ multiplex PCR; TCRdb lists only in-frame clones, some missing. The repertoire has more than 20,000 clones, approximately 97% of them found once; the top ten carry approximately 10%. With regard to this clone: Antigen: not known.

Separate from the roughly 670-subject first cohort, the roughly 120-subject validation cohort was the one that the donors belonged to. Germline CDR1 reads MNHEY; CDR2 reads SVGAGI. Trimming cost V 6 bases and J 11 bases, with 22 bases left between them. The CDR3 extends over 15 amino acids. The source material was PBMCs. This receptor was obtained from a man aged 25-40 years in good health and CMV-seropositive. V gene TRBV6-5 combines with J gene TRBJ1-4; a weak D match, TRBD1 (5 bases). CDR3 coding DNA: TGTGCCAGCAGACCCGACGACGTCCAGGGCGGCAAACTGTTTTTT. Amino acid sequence: CASRPDDVQGGKLFF.